The present T cell receptor (beta chain) was sequenced within a study of early T cells in non-severe SARS-CoV-2 infection. Across the whole study: Sequencing input comprised bulk RNA from unsorted whole blood; chain pairing was not available. General study points: In VDJdb matching, anti-spike CD8 responses were favored while private and CD4 specificities went missing.

V was pared by 0 bases and J by 0 bases, with 11 bases between. The CDR3 has 16 amino acids. Germline V gene data show CDR1 as LNHNV and CDR2 as YYDKDF (reference sequence). This clonotype showed up just a few times. Its matching antigen is unknown. TCRdb re-analysed the 5' RACE reads in MiXCR, keeping a single row per CDR3 protein. The table has about 49,000 distinct CDR3 sequences, about 12% seen once. The receptor's source is an adult who was a healthcare worker with PCR-confirmed SARS-CoV-2 infection or an uninfected control (not recorded which). Sequencing was done on a sample of whole blood. This sequence joins TRBV15 and TRBJ1-1; D unresolved. The CDR3 region has the DNA TGTGCCACCAGCAGAGATGTGGGGAACATGAACACTGAAGCTTTCTTT. Its translation is CATSRDVGNMNTEAFF.